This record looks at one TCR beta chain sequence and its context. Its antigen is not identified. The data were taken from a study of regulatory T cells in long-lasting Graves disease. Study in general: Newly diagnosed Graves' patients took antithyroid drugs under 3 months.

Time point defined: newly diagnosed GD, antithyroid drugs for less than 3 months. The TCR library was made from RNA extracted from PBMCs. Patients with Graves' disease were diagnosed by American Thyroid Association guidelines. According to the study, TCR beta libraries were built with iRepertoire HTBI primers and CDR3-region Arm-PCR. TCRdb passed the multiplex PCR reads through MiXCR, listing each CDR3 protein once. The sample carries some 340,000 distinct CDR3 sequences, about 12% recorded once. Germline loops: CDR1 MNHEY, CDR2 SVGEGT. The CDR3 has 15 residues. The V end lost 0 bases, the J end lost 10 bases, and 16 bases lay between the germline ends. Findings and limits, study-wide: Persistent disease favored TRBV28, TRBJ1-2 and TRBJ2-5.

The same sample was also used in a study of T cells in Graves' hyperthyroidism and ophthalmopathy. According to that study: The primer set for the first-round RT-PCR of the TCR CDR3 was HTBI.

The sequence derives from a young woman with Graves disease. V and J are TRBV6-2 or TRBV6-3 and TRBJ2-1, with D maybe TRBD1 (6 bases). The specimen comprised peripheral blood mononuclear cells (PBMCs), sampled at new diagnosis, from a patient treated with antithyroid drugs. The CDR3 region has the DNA TGTGCCAGCAGTTACTCGTCGGCAGGGGCAACGGAGCAGTTCTTC. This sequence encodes CASSYSSAGATEQFF.